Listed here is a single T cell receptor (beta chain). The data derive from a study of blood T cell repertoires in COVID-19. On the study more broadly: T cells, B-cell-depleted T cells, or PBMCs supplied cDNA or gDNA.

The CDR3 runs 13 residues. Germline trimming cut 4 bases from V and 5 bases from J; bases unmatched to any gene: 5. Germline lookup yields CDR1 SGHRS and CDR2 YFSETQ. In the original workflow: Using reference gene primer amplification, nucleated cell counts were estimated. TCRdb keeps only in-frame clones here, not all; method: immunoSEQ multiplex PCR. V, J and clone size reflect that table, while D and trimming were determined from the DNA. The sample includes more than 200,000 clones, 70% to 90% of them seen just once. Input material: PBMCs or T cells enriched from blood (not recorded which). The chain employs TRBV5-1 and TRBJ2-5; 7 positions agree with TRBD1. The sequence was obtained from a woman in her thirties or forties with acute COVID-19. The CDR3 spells CASSDRVGETQYF. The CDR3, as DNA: TGCGCCAGCAGCGACAGGGTCGGCGAGACCCAGTACTTC.